A single sample is the source of the 9 T cell receptor beta chains below, sequenced in a study of monozygotic twins with inflammatory bowel disease. For each CDR3 protein, TCRdb gives one entry from its re-call of the 5' RACE reads, without DNA. This repertoire includes 170,000 or so distinct CDR3 sequences. What was sequenced was blood. These receptors came from a human donor with ulcerative colitis or Crohn's disease, or a healthy co-twin of an affected twin (not recorded which).

J is TRBJ2-1 and V is TRBV20-1; without DNA, the TCRdb call of TRBD2 cannot be checked. The CDR3 is 12 residues long. The germline gives CDR1 DFQATT, CDR2 SNEGSKA (reference sequence). The CDR3 loop is CSASRREHEQFF.

The J gene is TRBJ1-2, the V gene TRBV10-2. From germline, CDR1 is WSHSY and CDR2 SAAADI. The CDR3 sequence is 14 residues long. CDR3 sequence: CASSESGLIYGYTF.

This chain uses TRBV20-1 with TRBJ1-5; TCRdb returns TRBD1, unconfirmable since there is no DNA. This CDR3 is 16 amino acids long. Looked up from germline, CDR1 is DFQATT and CDR2 is SNEGSKA (reference sequence). The CDR3 loop reads CSARDKGQYSNQPQHF.

The chain joins TRBV20-1 to TRBJ2-3. Germline CDR1 and CDR2: DFQATT and SNEGSKA (reference sequence). The CDR3 contains 12 residues. The CDR3 region is CSTTSQPDTQYF.

The chain links TRBV4-3 to TRBJ2-7. CDR1 is LGHNA, CDR2 YSLEER, per germline. There are 15 residues in the CDR3. The CDR3 reads CASSQGVGVLNEQYF.

This CDR3 reads CATSRDDSGGAKQFF. V gene TRBV15 combines with J gene TRBJ2-1; TCRdb returns TRBD2, unconfirmable since there is no DNA. This CDR3 has 15 residues. CDR1 is LNHNV and CDR2 is YYDKDF in the germline V gene (reference sequence).

The rearrangement links TRBV29-1 to TRBJ2-3; TCRdb reports TRBD1, a call that lacks DNA to check it against. Germline V lookup: CDR1 SQVTM, CDR2 ANQGSEA. The CDR3 totals 12 residues. CDR3 loop: CSVAKTGGGEYF.

The rearrangement uses TRBV28 and TRBJ2-4. The CDR3 is 14 residues long. Per germline, CDR1 MDHEN and CDR2 SYDVKM. CDR3 in amino acids: CASSFRLAKNIQYF. The full variable domain, in which reference TRBV28 and TRBJ2-4 provide the parts outside the CDR3, is DVKVTQSSRYLVKRTGEKVFLECVQDMDHENMFWYRQDPGLGLRLIYFSYDVKMKEKGDIPEGYSVSREKKERFSLILESASTNQTSMYLCASSFRLAKNIQYFGAGTRLSVL.

The V gene is TRBV28, the J gene TRBJ1-6. The CDR3 runs to 16 residues. Germline values: CDR1 MDHEN, CDR2 SYDVKM. CDR3 residues: CASSPRLDFINSPLHF. The entire variable domain, with the rest obtained from reference TRBV28 and TRBJ1-6, is as follows: DVKVTQSSRYLVKRTGEKVFLECVQDMDHENMFWYRQDPGLGLRLIYFSYDVKMKEKGDIPEGYSVSREKKERFSLILESASTNQTSMYLCASSPRLDFINSPLHFGNGTRLTVT.